The present T cell receptor beta chain was sequenced within a study of cytomegalovirus exposure and HLA in healthy donors. Whole-study results and caveats: TRBV6-2, TRBV6-3 and some other V segments were excluded as indistinguishable. Being productive about 90% or about 30% of the time was typical of most TCR beta V segments in an earlier analysis.

About this clone itself: Its antigen remains unknown.

This cohort consisted of healthy bone marrow donors. PCR primers comprised 60 Vbeta and 13 Jbeta primers. Measured with immunoSEQ multiplex PCR; TCRdb has only the in-frame clones, and not every one. The data show around 150,000 clones, 70% to 85% seen once. V lost 6 bases, J lost 1 base, and 3 bases stayed unmatched. The CDR3 contains 14 residues. Germline V gene lookup returns CDR1 SGHVS and CDR2 FQNEAQ. The specimen sequenced was PBMCs. The TCR sequence derives from a man aged 30 to 45 in good health and CMV-seropositive. The chain joins TRBV7-8 to TRBJ2-7, with TRBD2 matching over 10 bases. DNA for the CDR3: TGTGCCAGCAGTCGTAGCGGGGGGTCCTACGAGCAGTACTTC. It is translated as CASSRSGGSYEQYF.